This T cell receptor (beta chain) was found in a study of Ad26.COV2.S vaccination and SARS-CoV-2 variants. Per germline, CDR1 GTSNPN and CDR2 SVGIG (reference sequence). Trimming removed 3 bases from V and 0 bases from J, with 15 bases in between. This CDR3 has 16 amino acids. As to treatment: around 19 received Ad26.COV2.S at low or high dose, single or two shots; roughly 5 received placebo; per-sample allocation not given. The samples date from day 63 after the first vaccine or placebo injection. Libraries were prepared by immunoSEQ multiplex PCR; TCRdb keeps only in-frame clonotypes and omits some of them. This sample has about 320,000 clones, with 86% found just once.

The sequences come from peripheral blood, collected in a trial of Ad26.COV2.S vaccine versus placebo. The rearrangement uses TRBV30 and TRBJ1-3; D perhaps matches TRBD1 (5 bases). This receptor was obtained from a person between 18 and 60 years old who received the Ad26.COV2.S COVID-19 vaccine or a placebo. Here the CDR3 DNA reads TGTGCCTGGAGGGGCAGGGAGGTCGGCTCTGGAAACACCATATATTTT. This codes for CAWRGREVGSGNTIYF.